Below, 22 T cell receptor beta chains from the same sample are listed, as sequenced in a study of blood T cells in healthy people across ages. A second PCR, run for about 7 to 11 cycles, used a sample-barcoded 5' primer plus a J-beta primer mix. From the 5' RACE reads, TCRdb called clonotypes with MiXCR, one entry per CDR3 protein. The data hold more than 1.4 million distinct CDR3 sequences, with around 42% observed a single time. Input material: blood. The receptors derive from a woman younger than 35 in good health.

The chain carries TRBV7-9 and TRBJ2-1; TRBD2 matches 8 bases. The CDR3 has 16 amino acids. Germline CDR1 is SEHNR and CDR2 is FQNEAQ (reference sequence). V lost 7 bases, J lost 4 bases, and 12 bases stayed unmatched. CDR3 nucleotides: TGTGCCAGCACCATTGTAGCGGGGACTATTTACAATGAGCAGTTCTTC. This sequence encodes CASTIVAGTIYNEQFF.

A few counts support this clonotype. The rearrangement links TRBV4-2 to TRBJ2-5, with D hard to call. The DNA end is a closer match to TRBJ2-7, so the J assignment may be wrong. Germline values: CDR1 LGHNA, CDR2 YNFKEQ. This CDR3 has 15 amino acids. CDR3 loop: CASSQEWLRKAEQYF. CDR3 DNA sequence: TGTGCCAGCAGCCAAGAATGGTTGCGAAAGGCCGAGCAGTACTTC.

The chain combines TRBV5-1 with TRBJ2-1; TRBD2 matches 11 bases. The V gene's germline CDR1 is SGHRS and CDR2 YFSETQ. The length of the CDR3 is 14 residues. V gave up 6 bases and J gave up 7 bases; unmatched junction bases: 6. CDR3 residues: CASNPTSGMNEQFF. The CDR3, as DNA: TGCGCCAGCAACCCGACTAGCGGGATGAATGAGCAGTTCTTC.

This rearrangement joins TRBV6-2 or TRBV6-3 to TRBJ2-4, with 7 bases identical to TRBD2. Trimming cost V 5 bases and J 2 bases; bases outside gene matches: 18. CDR3 size: 19 residues. Germline loops: CDR1 MNHEY, CDR2 SVGEGT. DNA of the CDR3: TGTGCCAGCAGTCAAAGTGGGATTGGGCGGGGGTCGTCCAAAAACATTCAGTACTTC. The encoded protein is CASSQSGIGRGSSKNIQYF.

To note about this clonotype: One end of the junction fails to match germline, which may point to a read error. The chain uses TRBV6-1 and TRBJ2-5, with TRBD1 matching 8 bases. The CDR3 loop spans 13 amino acids. Germline V gives CDR1 MNHNS, CDR2 SASEGT. The DNA of the CDR3 is TGTGCCAGCAGCGGGACAGGACAAGAGACCCGGTACTTC. Its translation is CASSGTGQETRYF.

The chain links TRBV27 to TRBJ2-3; D gene unclear. The germline gives CDR1 MNHEY, CDR2 SMNVEV (reference sequence). This CDR3 spans 15 amino acids. The germline V and J ends were trimmed by 0 bases and 2 bases, with 9 bases remaining between them. CDR3 in amino acids: CASSLSRTSTDTQYF. The DNA for the CDR3 is TGTGCCAGCAGTTTATCGCGCACTTCCACAGATACGCAGTATTTT.

This clonotype was recorded at least ten times. The chain uses TRBV18 and TRBJ2-5, with D unclear. This CDR3 has 14 residues. Germline-derived CDR1 and CDR2 are KGHSH and LQKENI. V shed 3 bases and J shed 2 bases, with 10 bases lying between them. The CDR3 is CASSPRSEQETQYF. CDR3 DNA: TGTGCCAGCTCACCGAGGTCTGAGCAAGAGACCCAGTACTTC.

This clonotype was observed many times. This rearrangement joins TRBV15 to TRBJ2-1; D not certain. Deletions cut 1 base from V and 8 bases from J, with 9 bases between. The CDR3 sequence is 13 residues long. Germline V CDR1 and CDR2: LNHNV, YYDKDF (reference sequence). CDR3 residues: CATSRGVFDEQFF. The CDR3 coding sequence is TGTGCCACCAGCAGAGGAGTTTTCGATGAGCAGTTCTTC. The whole variable domain, remainder taken from reference TRBV15 and TRBJ2-1, is DAMVIQNPRYQVTQFGKPVTLSCSQTLNHNVMYWYQQKSSQAPKLLFHYYDKDFNNEADTPDNFQSRRPNTSFCFLDIRSPGLGDTAMYLCATSRGVFDEQFFGPGTRLTVL.

The CDR3 sequence is CSAPQPGQGEQYF. The CDR3 nucleotides are TGCAGTGCTCCACAACCGGGACAGGGCGAGCAGTACTTC. The rearrangement uses TRBV20-1 and TRBJ2-7; 9 nucleotides align to TRBD1. Trimming removed 5 bases from V and 6 bases from J; junction bases left unmatched: 8. Per germline, CDR1 DFQATT and CDR2 SNEGSKA (reference sequence). The CDR3 length is 13 residues.

The table lists this clonotype with a few counts. In nucleotides, the CDR3 is TGTGCCAGCAGCTACCTAGACAGGACTAACTATGGCTACACCTTC. It is translated as CASSYLDRTNYGYTF. The rearrangement links TRBV3-1 to TRBJ1-2, with TRBD1 as a possible D gene (6 bases). From germline, CDR1 is LGHDT and CDR2 YNNKEL (reference sequence). The CDR3 has 15 amino acids. V lost 5 bases and J lost 0, with 13 bases in between. Full variable domain (outside the CDR3, taken from reference TRBV3-1 and TRBJ1-2): DTAVSQTPKYLVTQMGNDKSIKCEQNLGHDTMYWYKQDSKKFLKIMFSYNNKELIINETVPNRFSPKSPDKAHLNLHINSLELGDSAVYFCASSYLDRTNYGYTFGSGTRLTVV.

This clonotype has a count of ten or more. The rearrangement uses TRBV6-2 or TRBV6-3 and TRBJ2-5; D might be TRBD2 (6 bases). The end of the DNA fits TRBJ2-7 better, so the J call may be wrong. This CDR3 is built from 11 residues. CDR1 and CDR2 (germline): MNHEY, SVGEGT. CDR3 nucleotides: TGTGCCAGCAGCGGGCGGGGCGAGCAGTACTTC. This codes for CASSGRGEQYF.

This clonotype was recorded a few times. CDR3 sequence: CASSGGSDEAFF. In DNA, the CDR3 is TGTGCCAGCAGTGGGGGGAGTGATGAAGCTTTCTTT. This chain connects TRBV25-1 to TRBJ1-1; the D gene is possibly TRBD1 (5 bases). CDR3 length equals 12 residues. Germline lookup yields CDR1 MGHDK and CDR2 SYGVNS. V lost 4 bases to trimming and J lost 7 bases, with 10 bases between them.

This clonotype showed up just a few times. This sequence joins TRBV2 and TRBJ1-5, with D possibly matching TRBD1 (5 bases). The V gene lost 5 bases and the J gene lost 5 bases, with 13 bases spanning the gap. The germline CDR1 and CDR2 sequences are SNHLY and FYNNEI. The CDR3 consists of 14 residues. CDR3 in amino acids: CASSSGWVDQPQHF. CDR3 nucleotide sequence: TGTGCCAGCAGTTCAGGGTGGGTAGATCAGCCCCAGCATTTT.

The table lists this clonotype with many counts. V usage is TRBV20-1 and J usage is TRBJ2-7; 10 nucleotides align to TRBD1. V lost 0 bases and J lost 3; bases outside the gene matches: 20. This CDR3 is built from 20 residues. Germline V lookup: CDR1 DFQATT, CDR2 SNEGSKA (reference sequence). The CDR3 DNA reads TGCAGTGCTAGAGATCAGGATCCGGACAGGGGGTACCTGAATGGCTACGAGCAGTACTTC. This encodes CSARDQDPDRGYLNGYEQYF.

The CDR3 loop is CASSAAWGPNNEQFF. The CDR3, as DNA: TGTGCCAGCAGCGCAGCTTGGGGACCCAACAATGAGCAGTTCTTC. This chain uses TRBV7-2 with TRBJ2-1; D is tentatively TRBD1 or TRBD2 (5 bases each). The CDR3 has 15 amino acids. The V end lost 5 bases, the J end lost 5 bases, and 16 bases lay between the germline ends. CDR1 is SGHTA and CDR2 is FQGNSA in the germline V gene.

This clonotype has only a few counts. The rearrangement joins TRBV7-2 to TRBJ2-4; D is perhaps TRBD2 (6 bases). The CDR3 consists of 13 residues. Trimming took 4 bases from V and 9 from J, leaving 13 bases between them. CDR1 is SGHTA and CDR2 is FQGNSA in the germline V gene. The CDR3 here is CASSSAGGVIQYF. DNA for the CDR3: TGTGCCAGCAGCTCCGCAGGAGGGGTCATTCAGTACTTC.

This clonotype was found many times. The chain carries TRBV29-1 and TRBJ2-7; tentatively, D is TRBD1 (5 bases). V was pared by 8 bases and J by 5 bases, with 19 bases between. Germline V gene sequence: CDR1 SQVTM, CDR2 ANQGSEA. The CDR3 covers 13 residues. The CDR3 spells CSTGKGYGDEQYF. The DNA of the CDR3 is TGCAGCACCGGCAAGGGGTATGGGGACGAGCAGTACTTC.

Only a few counts were recorded for this clonotype. V is TRBV7-9 and J is TRBJ2-3; tentative D call: TRBD1 (6 bases). The V end was cut by 4 bases, the J end by 13 bases, with 12 bases between. Germline lookup yields CDR1 SEHNR and CDR2 FQNEAQ (reference sequence). The CDR3 length is 11 residues. The CDR3 region is CASSSGHPEYF. CDR3 sequence (DNA): TGTGCCAGCAGCTCGGGACACCCGGAGTATTTT. The full variable domain, completed using reference TRBV7-9 and TRBJ2-3, is DTGVSQNPRHKITKRGQNVTFRCDPISEHNRLYWYRQTLGQGPEFLTYFQNEAQLEKSRLLSDRFSAERPKGSFSTLEIQRTEQGDSAMYLCASSSGHPEYFGPGTRLTVL.

In this sample, this clonotype turned up a few times. The V gene is TRBV13, the J gene TRBJ2-7; D is possibly TRBD2 (5 bases). Germline CDR1 PRHDT, CDR2 FYEKMQ (reference sequence). V lost 2 bases, J lost 4 bases, and 18 bases lay in between. This CDR3 has 16 amino acids. CDR3 coding DNA: TGTGCCAGCAGCTTATGGACCGCGGGTAGTAAATACGAGCAGTACTTC. Amino acid sequence: CASSLWTAGSKYEQYF.

The chain has TRBV2 and TRBJ2-1; possible D gene TRBD2, 7 bases. Trimming removed 2 bases from V and 4 bases from J, with 15 bases in between. CDR3 length: 16 residues. Germline V gene sequence: CDR1 SNHLY, CDR2 FYNNEI. The CDR3 sequence: CASSERGASVYNEQFF. CDR3 DNA: TGTGCCAGCAGTGAACGGGGGGCGTCGGTTTACAATGAGCAGTTCTTC.

This clonotype was counted between two and nine times. V usage is TRBV7-9 and J usage is TRBJ2-1; the match to TRBD1 covers 7 bases. The trim removed 5 bases at V and 5 bases at J, leaving 6 bases unmatched. The CDR3 consists of 14 residues. CDR1 and CDR2 (germline): SEHNR, FQNEAQ (reference sequence). In DNA form, the CDR3 reads TGTGCCAGCAGCCCAGACAGGGCCCACAATGAGCAGTTCTTC. As protein: CASSPDRAHNEQFF.

This clonotype was seen a few times. V is TRBV5-1 and J is TRBJ2-7; D may be TRBD1 (6 bases). With 4 bases removed from V and 0 bases from J, the gap between germline ends came to 14 bases. The CDR3 has 15 amino acids. The germline CDR1 and CDR2 sequences are SGHRS and YFSETQ. This CDR3 reads CASSPGVASSYEQYF. DNA of the CDR3: TGCGCCAGCAGCCCAGGGGTCGCTAGCTCCTACGAGCAGTACTTC.